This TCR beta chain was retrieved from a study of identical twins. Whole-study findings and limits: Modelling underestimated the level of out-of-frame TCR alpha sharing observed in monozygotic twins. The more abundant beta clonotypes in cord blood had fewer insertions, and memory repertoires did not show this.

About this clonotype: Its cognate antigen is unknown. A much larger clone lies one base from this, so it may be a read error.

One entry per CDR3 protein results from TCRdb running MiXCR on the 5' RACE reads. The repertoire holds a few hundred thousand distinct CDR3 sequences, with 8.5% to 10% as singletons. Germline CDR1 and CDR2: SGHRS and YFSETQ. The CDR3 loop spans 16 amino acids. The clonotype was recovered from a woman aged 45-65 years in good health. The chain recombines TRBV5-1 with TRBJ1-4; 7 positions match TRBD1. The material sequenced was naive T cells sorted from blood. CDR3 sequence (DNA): TGCGCCAGCAGCTTGACCCCCAGGGGGGCTAATGAAAAACTGATTTTT. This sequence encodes CASSLTPRGANEKLIF.